Listed below are T cell receptor beta chains from one sample, sequenced in a study of blood T cells in healthy people across ages. Each CDR3 protein is one row after TCRdb ran MiXCR on the 5' RACE reads. Among 1.8 million or so distinct CDR3 sequences, roughly 43% were seen once, and the ten largest hold 20% to 25%. Sequencing input: blood. These receptor sequences come from a human donor in good health. Both conserved end residues are part of each CDR3.

cdr3_aa	v_call	j_call	cdr3_length
CSVESVGYTEAFF	TRBV29-1	TRBJ1-1	13
CAGSLSSGGNNEQFF	TRBV7-2	TRBJ2-1	15
CASRGPIRADTQYF	TRBV25-1	TRBJ2-3	14
CASSWEDPYEQYF	TRBV6-2/TRBV6-3	NA	13
CASSGYGNEQFF	TRBV7-2	TRBJ2-1	12
CASSFGQGFGGYTF	TRBV7-9	TRBJ1-2	14
CASRSGTAAFEKLFF	TRBV4-1	TRBJ1-4	15
CASSPMQGNQPQHF	TRBV12-3/TRBV12-4	TRBJ1-5	14
CASSEITSGPTQYF	TRBV7-6	TRBJ2-5	14
CSVGDGSNYGYTF	TRBV29-1	TRBJ1-2	13
CASSARGQFYGYTF	TRBV2	TRBJ1-2	14
CASSQEAQGAKNIQYF	TRBV4-3	TRBJ2-4	16
CASSVGGVGSYNEQFF	TRBV9	TRBJ2-1	16